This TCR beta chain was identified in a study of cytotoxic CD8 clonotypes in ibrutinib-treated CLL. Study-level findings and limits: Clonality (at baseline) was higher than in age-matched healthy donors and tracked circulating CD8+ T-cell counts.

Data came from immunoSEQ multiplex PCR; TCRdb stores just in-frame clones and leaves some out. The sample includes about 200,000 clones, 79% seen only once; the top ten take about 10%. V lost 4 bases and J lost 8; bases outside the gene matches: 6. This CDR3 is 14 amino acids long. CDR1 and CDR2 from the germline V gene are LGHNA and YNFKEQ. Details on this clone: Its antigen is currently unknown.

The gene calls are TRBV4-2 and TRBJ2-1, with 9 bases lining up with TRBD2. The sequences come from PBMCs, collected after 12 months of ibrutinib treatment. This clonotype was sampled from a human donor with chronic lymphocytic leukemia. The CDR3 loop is CASSRSGGGDEQFF. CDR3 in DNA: TGTGCCAGCAGCCGTAGCGGGGGTGGAGATGAGCAGTTCTTC.